A selection of T cell receptor beta chains follows, all from one sample in a study of blood T cell repertoires in COVID-19. Sequencing was performed with immunoSEQ multiplex PCR; in TCRdb, only in-frame clones are kept and a portion is missing. The sample holds 55,000 to 65,000 clones, around 83% seen once. The sequenced sample was peripheral blood. The origin of the receptors is a woman of 80 years or more with acute or convalescent COVID-19. CDR3s include the opening cysteine and the closing phenylalanine or tryptophan. The order of the fields is CDR3 length, V gene, D gene, J gene, CDR3 protein. A D gene is named only where the DNA matches it firmly.

len: 15
v_gene: TRBV7-2
d_gene: TRBD1
j_gene: TRBJ2-7
CDR3aa: CASSPIRDRDYEQYF

len: 14
v_gene: TRBV6-4
d_gene: TRBD1
j_gene: TRBJ1-2
CDR3aa: CASSASTGGIGYTF

len: 15
v_gene: TRBV18
d_gene: .
j_gene: TRBJ1-5
CDR3aa: CASSPTQGPNQPQHF

len: 15
v_gene: TRBV4-2
d_gene: .
j_gene: TRBJ2-3
CDR3aa: CASSQTTVSTDTQYF

len: 15
v_gene: TRBV28
d_gene: TRBD2
j_gene: TRBJ2-7
CDR3aa: CASSSSGTTPYEQYF

len: 15
v_gene: TRBV5-1
d_gene: .
j_gene: TRBJ1-2
CDR3aa: CASSPFGQTNYGYTF

len: 15
v_gene: TRBV5-6
d_gene: .
j_gene: TRBJ1-2
CDR3aa: CASSLGLMGGNGYTF

len: 13
v_gene: TRBV7-2
d_gene: .
j_gene: TRBJ1-2
CDR3aa: CASSSTTVGGYTF

len: 13
v_gene: TRBV28
d_gene: .
j_gene: TRBJ2-7
CDR3aa: CASTGHRGYEQYF

len: 17
v_gene: TRBV3-1/TRBV3-2
d_gene: TRBD1
j_gene: TRBJ1-1
CDR3aa: CASSQAGGRRGCTEAFF

len: 16
v_gene: TRBV14
d_gene: TRBD1
j_gene: TRBJ2-7
CDR3aa: CASSQFLGQGEAEQYF

len: 13
v_gene: TRBV11-3
d_gene: .
j_gene: TRBJ1-1
CDR3aa: CASSYRSNTEAFF

len: 14
v_gene: TRBV18
d_gene: TRBD1
j_gene: TRBJ1-1
CDR3aa: CASSLDRLGTEAFF

len: 16
v_gene: TRBV7-9
d_gene: TRBD2
j_gene: TRBJ2-1
CDR3aa: CASGDLTSALDDEQFF

len: 15
v_gene: TRBV2
d_gene: TRBD1
j_gene: TRBJ2-7
CDR3aa: CASSPQGMSSYEQYF

len: 16
v_gene: TRBV4-1
d_gene: .
j_gene: TRBJ1-4
CDR3aa: CASSQDPGITNEKLFF

len: 15
v_gene: TRBV19
d_gene: TRBD1
j_gene: TRBJ2-1
CDR3aa: CASSTGTGIGGEQFF

len: 17
v_gene: TRBV7-2
d_gene: .
j_gene: TRBJ1-1
CDR3aa: CASSLDLIYQMNTEAFF

len: 15
v_gene: TRBV19
d_gene: .
j_gene: TRBJ1-5
CDR3aa: CASSILGVGNQPQHF

len: 20
v_gene: TRBV28
d_gene: TRBD1
j_gene: TRBJ1-5
CDR3aa: CASTAGRRGLYSSSNQPQHF

len: 20
v_gene: TRBV6-4
d_gene: TRBD2
j_gene: TRBJ2-3
CDR3aa: CASSGSPLSLAGGPPDTQYF

len: 14
v_gene: TRBV2
d_gene: .
j_gene: TRBJ2-1
CDR3aa: CASREYALNDEQFF

len: 15
v_gene: TRBV4-1
d_gene: TRBD2
j_gene: TRBJ2-5
CDR3aa: CASSQEESSGRSQYF

len: 18
v_gene: TRBV6-9
d_gene: TRBD2
j_gene: TRBJ2-4
CDR3aa: CASLSGTSGGSGKNIQYF

len: 16
v_gene: TRBV5-4
d_gene: TRBD2
j_gene: TRBJ2-3
CDR3aa: CASSLALAGGTDTQYF

len: 12
v_gene: TRBV19
d_gene: TRBD1
j_gene: TRBJ2-3
CDR3aa: CASSTGQGAMYF

len: 12
v_gene: TRBV12-3/TRBV12-4
d_gene: TRBD1
j_gene: TRBJ2-7
CDR3aa: CASSWTGGRVYF

len: 14
v_gene: TRBV7-9
d_gene: .
j_gene: TRBJ1-2
CDR3aa: CASSADSGAYGYTF

len: 15
v_gene: TRBV27
d_gene: .
j_gene: TRBJ1-1
CDR3aa: CASSLYPRVSTEAFF

len: 14
v_gene: TRBV27
d_gene: .
j_gene: TRBJ2-1
CDR3aa: CASSRRVRIDEQFF

len: 14
v_gene: TRBV30
d_gene: .
j_gene: TRBJ1-6
CDR3aa: CAWSVVGALKPLHF

len: 14
v_gene: TRBV24-1
d_gene: TRBD1
j_gene: TRBJ2-7
CDR3aa: CATSSGTGRREQYF

len: 18
v_gene: TRBV5-1
d_gene: TRBD2
j_gene: TRBJ2-3
CDR3aa: CASSSGLAGGGGTDTQYF

len: 15
v_gene: TRBV6-5
d_gene: TRBD1
j_gene: TRBJ2-5
CDR3aa: CASSPPGQGMETQYF

len: 15
v_gene: TRBV7-3
d_gene: .
j_gene: TRBJ2-1
CDR3aa: CASSPSSGRENEQFF

len: 14
v_gene: TRBV12-5
d_gene: .
j_gene: TRBJ2-3
CDR3aa: CASGAPGGTDTQYF

len: 13
v_gene: TRBV4-3
d_gene: TRBD1
j_gene: TRBJ2-7
CDR3aa: CASSRDRVYEQYF

len: 14
v_gene: TRBV6-5
d_gene: TRBD1
j_gene: TRBJ2-5
CDR3aa: CASRGRGREETQYF

len: 15
v_gene: TRBV7-2
d_gene: TRBD1
j_gene: TRBJ2-1
CDR3aa: CASRTGTAPYNEQFF

len: 14
v_gene: TRBV7-2
d_gene: TRBD1
j_gene: TRBJ1-1
CDR3aa: CASTLGGWNTEAFF

len: 15
v_gene: TRBV9
d_gene: .
j_gene: TRBJ2-7
CDR3aa: CASSVGVRDLYEQYF

len: 16
v_gene: TRBV6-6
d_gene: .
j_gene: TRBJ2-4
CDR3aa: CASSMREKWDKNIQYF

len: 15
v_gene: TRBV19
d_gene: TRBD1
j_gene: TRBJ2-2
CDR3aa: CASSPDRGETGELFF

len: 15
v_gene: TRBV14
d_gene: TRBD1
j_gene: TRBJ1-1
CDR3aa: CASSHRGTENTEAFF

len: 14
v_gene: TRBV5-4
d_gene: TRBD1
j_gene: TRBJ1-2
CDR3aa: CASSPRQGRDGYTF

len: 17
v_gene: TRBV30
d_gene: .
j_gene: TRBJ1-1
CDR3aa: CAWSATNNPLDTSEAFF

len: 16
v_gene: TRBV5-1
d_gene: TRBD2
j_gene: TRBJ2-1
CDR3aa: CASSWKTSGGQGEQFF

len: 16
v_gene: TRBV7-3
d_gene: TRBD1
j_gene: TRBJ2-1
CDR3aa: CASSTIPGQGSDEQFF

len: 16
v_gene: TRBV6-2/TRBV6-3
d_gene: .
j_gene: TRBJ2-1
CDR3aa: CASSYLYLSSYNEQFF

len: 15
v_gene: TRBV27
d_gene: .
j_gene: TRBJ1-5
CDR3aa: CASSFLQDSNQPQHF

len: 13
v_gene: TRBV7-3
d_gene: .
j_gene: TRBJ2-3
CDR3aa: CASGKEALDRQYF

len: 12
v_gene: TRBV10-3
d_gene: .
j_gene: TRBJ2-1
CDR3aa: CAISPLANEQFF

len: 14
v_gene: TRBV10-3
d_gene: TRBD2
j_gene: TRBJ2-5
CDR3aa: CASRLAGVQETQYF

len: 17
v_gene: TRBV21-1
d_gene: .
j_gene: TRBJ2-3
CDR3aa: CASSKNPWGLAGDTQYF